This T cell receptor (beta chain) originates from a study of blood T cell repertoires in COVID-19. Study as a whole: The United States, Italy and Spain provided the acute and convalescent COVID-19 samples. Sample material is recorded as cDNA or gDNA derived from T cells, B-cell-depleted T cells, or PBMCs.

Recovered Cohort 3 donors showed two negative PCRs, clearance, or symptom resolution. TCRdb keeps only in-frame clones here, not all; method: immunoSEQ multiplex PCR. The repertoire holds a few hundred thousand clones, with 70% to 90% as singletons. This CDR3 has 14 residues. Between the trimmed V and J ends, which lost 4 bases and 2 bases, there was a span of 11 bases. From germline, CDR1 is SGHTA and CDR2 FQGNSA. This sequence was found in a young woman who had recovered from COVID-19. This chain joins TRBV7-2 and TRBJ2-5; D is perhaps TRBD1 (6 bases). Sequences were obtained from PBMCs or T cells enriched from blood (not recorded which). The CDR3 DNA follows: TGTGCCAGCAGCTATGACAGGATTCAAGAGACCCAGTACTTC. This codes for CASSYDRIQETQYF.